The 29 T cell receptor beta chains below all came from one sample that was sequenced in a study of blood T cell repertoires in COVID-19. The protocol was immunoSEQ multiplex PCR, while the TCRdb copy is restricted to in-frame clones and leaves out a portion. The sample includes 200,000 to 300,000 clones, approximately 82% seen only once; the top ten take 1.5% to 2%. Sequenced: peripheral blood. All receptors come from a woman older than 75 with acute or convalescent COVID-19.

This chain uses TRBV7-9 with TRBJ2-7; 10 nucleotides align to TRBD1. This CDR3 is built from 14 residues. Per the germline V gene, CDR1 is SEHNR and CDR2 is FQNEAQ (reference sequence). Losses at the gene ends were 5 bases for V and 7 bases for J; bases not matched to a gene: 8. The CDR3 is CASSPRDRGKEQYF. The DNA of the CDR3 is TGTGCCAGCAGCCCGCGGGACAGGGGAAAAGAGCAGTACTTC.

In DNA, the CDR3 is TGTGCCAGCAGCCCGGGTACTCGCGGGGGGTTAAATGAGCAGTTCTTC. Amino acid sequence: CASSPGTRGGLNEQFF. The J gene is TRBJ2-1, the V gene TRBV7-9; 8 bases map to TRBD2. CDR1 is SEHNR, CDR2 FQNEAQ, per germline (reference sequence). This CDR3 has 16 amino acids. Trimming at V came to 5 bases and at J to 7 bases, leaving 13 bases not matched to a gene.

The table lists this clone with a count of one. V usage is TRBV3-1 (or the pseudogene TRBV3-2) and J usage is TRBJ1-1; 7 positions agree with TRBD1. Per germline, CDR1 LGHDT and CDR2 YNNKEL (reference sequence). The length of the CDR3 is 15 residues. The V gene end was trimmed by 6 bases and the J gene end by 4 bases; junction bases not matched to a gene: 11. CDR3 region: CASSRGRQGSTEAFF. CDR3 nucleotides: TGTGCCAGCAGTCGAGGACGACAGGGAAGCACTGAAGCTTTCTTT.

This clone was observed a handful of times. The chain has TRBV7-2 and TRBJ1-4, with D perhaps matching TRBD1 (5 bases). The CDR3 consists of 13 residues. V was shortened by 5 bases and J by 13 bases, with 17 bases between the two germline ends. From germline, CDR1 is SGHTA and CDR2 FQGNSA. The CDR3 spells CASSLIPWGGLFF. The CDR3, as DNA: TGTGCCAGCAGCCTAATTCCTTGGGGGGGACTGTTTTTT.

The chain couples TRBV5-1 to TRBJ2-5; D possibly corresponds to TRBD2 (6 bases). This CDR3 has 14 residues. Trimming left V 4 bases short and J 5 bases short, with 15 bases between. CDR1 and CDR2 from the germline V gene are SGHRS and YFSETQ. Written as DNA, the CDR3 is TGCGCCAGCAGCCCGGGACTTACCGGGGAGACCCAGTACTTC. Translating gives CASSPGLTGETQYF. The full variable domain, in which reference TRBV5-1 and TRBJ2-5 provide the parts outside the CDR3, is KAGVTQTPRYLIKTRGQQVTLSCSPISGHRSVSWYQQTPGQGLQFLFEYFSETQRNKGNFPGRFSGRQFSNSRSEMNVSTLELGDSALYLCASSPGLTGETQYFGPGTRLLVL.

The sample holds a few counts of this clone. V gene TRBV29-1 combines with J gene TRBJ2-5; 11 bases fit TRBD2. With V trimmed by 6 bases and J by 4 bases, 7 bases remained unmatched. Germline loops: CDR1 SQVTM, CDR2 ANQGSEA. This CDR3 region has 14 residues. CDR3 sequence (DNA): TGCAGCGTACTAACTAGCGGGAGTGTAGAGACCCAGTACTTC. Protein product: CSVLTSGSVETQYF. Supplemented by reference TRBV29-1 and TRBJ2-5, the full variable domain reads SAVISQKPSRDICQRGTSLTIQCQVDSQVTMMFWYRQQPGQSLTLIATANQGSEATYESGFVIDKFPISRPNLTFSTLTVSNMSPEDSSIYLCSVLTSGSVETQYFGPGTRLLVL.

The J gene is TRBJ1-1, the V gene TRBV4-1; TRBD1 matches 8 bases. CDR1 MGHRA and CDR2 YSYEKL come from the germline V gene. The CDR3 is made up of 15 amino acids. The junction had 5 bases not matched to a gene; V was cut back by 3 bases and J by 2 bases. The CDR3 sequence is CASSQHGQGNTEAFF. The DNA of the CDR3 is TGCGCCAGCAGCCAGCACGGACAGGGAAACACTGAAGCTTTCTTT.

V is TRBV5-1 and J is TRBJ2-5, with D perhaps TRBD2 (5 bases). CDR1 and CDR2 (germline): SGHRS, YFSETQ. V was cut by 6 bases and J by 5 bases, with 11 bases left in between. The CDR3 extends over 12 amino acids. The CDR3 region is CASTGVGETQYF. The CDR3 DNA reads as TGCGCCAGCACCGGGGTAGGGGAGACCCAGTACTTC.

Only a few counts were recorded for this clone. V is TRBV6-5 and J is TRBJ1-1; 9 bases are shared with TRBD1. CDR1 and CDR2 from the germline V gene are MNHEY and SVGAGI. With V trimmed by 7 bases and J by 7 bases, 7 bases remained unmatched. The CDR3 is 13 amino acids. CDR3 protein: CASKYRDRVEAFF. DNA for the CDR3: TGTGCCAGCAAGTATCGGGACAGGGTTGAAGCTTTCTTT.

The table lists this clone with a few counts. The chain recombines TRBV19 with TRBJ1-2; D unclear. V lost 6 bases and J lost 0, with 11 bases in between. CDR1 LNHDA and CDR2 SQIVND come from the germline V gene (reference sequence). This CDR3 region has 14 residues. CDR3 DNA: TGTGCCAGTAGAGAGACACAGACTAACTATGGCTACACCTTC. Amino acids: CASRETQTNYGYTF.

J is TRBJ1-5 and V is TRBV7-2; no clear D gene. The V and J ends lost 1 base and 6 bases respectively, with 13 bases between them. In germline, CDR1 is SGHTA, CDR2 FQGNSA. The CDR3 contains 15 residues. CDR3 sequence: CASSLGSGGGQPQHF. The CDR3 DNA sequence: TGTGCCAGCAGCTTAGGGTCCGGCGGTGGTCAGCCCCAGCATTTT.

This rearrangement joins TRBV7-3 to TRBJ2-7, with a possible D match to TRBD1 (6 bases). Trimming stripped 5 bases from V and 5 bases from J, with 13 bases between. The germline V gene has CDR1 SGHTA and CDR2 FQGTGA. The CDR3 is 13 residues long. CDR3 protein: CASSTRGGDEQYF. In nucleotides, the CDR3 is TGTGCCAGCAGCACCAGGGGCGGCGACGAGCAGTACTTC.

V gene TRBV7-6 combines with J gene TRBJ1-4; D might be TRBD1 (6 bases). The V and J ends lost 5 bases and 5 bases respectively, with 15 bases between them. There are 15 residues in the CDR3. Germline assignment: CDR1 SGHVS and CDR2 FNYEAQ. The chain's CDR3 is CASSTGQLQNEKLFF. CDR3 nucleotide sequence: TGTGCCAGCAGCACCGGACAGCTTCAGAATGAAAAACTGTTTTTT.

This clone came up once. This chain joins TRBV19 and TRBJ1-1, with no clear D. The V end lost 4 bases, the J end lost 4 bases, and 19 bases lay between the germline ends. The CDR3 sequence is 16 residues long. Germline V gives CDR1 LNHDA, CDR2 SQIVND (reference sequence). In DNA, the CDR3 is TGTGCCAGTAGTAAACCGGGAAGGGAGCGGGGCACTGAAGCTTTCTTT. As protein: CASSKPGRERGTEAFF.

The chain couples TRBV5-1 to TRBJ1-1; 10 nucleotides agree with TRBD1. The CDR3 covers 14 residues. Germline V CDR1 and CDR2: SGHRS, YFSETQ. The J segment lost 3 bases and the V segment lost 4 bases, leaving 3 bases of the junction unmatched. CDR3 sequence reads: CASSRTGGHTEAFF. The CDR3 coding sequence is TGCGCCAGCAGCCGGACAGGGGGACACACTGAAGCTTTCTTT.

This sequence joins TRBV11-2 and TRBJ1-6; weak D call: TRBD1 (5 bases). Trimming shortened V by 1 base and J by 4 bases, and 11 bases separated the two germline ends. The germline V gene encodes CDR1 SGHAT and CDR2 FQNNGV. The CDR3 has 16 residues. The CDR3 DNA reads TGTGCCAGCAGCTTAGGGGGCGCGTCATATAATTCACCCCTCCACTTT. Translated, it gives CASSLGGASYNSPLHF.

This chain connects TRBV19 to TRBJ1-5; D call uncertain. This CDR3 spans 15 amino acids. Germline CDR1 reads LNHDA; CDR2 reads SQIVND (reference sequence). V lost 1 base, J lost 5 bases, and 12 bases lay in between. The CDR3 DNA sequence: TGTGCCAGTAGTATAGGTCGGTATAGTGATCAGCCCCAGCATTTT. Translating it yields CASSIGRYSDQPQHF.

V is TRBV30 and J is TRBJ1-2; no clear D. Germline CDR1 reads GTSNPN; CDR2 reads SVGIG (reference sequence). The CDR3 contains 12 residues. The ends were cut back, 0 bases at V and 7 bases at J, with 9 bases in the middle. CDR3 bases: TGTGCCTGGAGTGTACTGGCGGGTGGCTACACCTTC. Encoded protein: CAWSVLAGGYTF.

The chain is built from TRBV9 and TRBJ2-3; D gene unclear. Between the trimmed V and J ends, which lost 0 bases and 2 bases, there was a span of 7 bases. Looked up from germline, CDR1 is SGDLS and CDR2 is YYNGEE. The length of the CDR3 is 14 residues. CDR3 protein: CASSVALSTDTQYF. As DNA, the CDR3 is TGTGCCAGCAGCGTAGCACTTTCCACAGATACGCAGTATTTT.

V is TRBV28 and J is TRBJ2-1, with TRBD2 identical over 8 bases. Losses at the gene ends were 7 bases for V and 4 bases for J; bases not matched to a gene: 9. The CDR3 totals 15 residues. The germline CDR1 and CDR2 sequences are MDHEN and SYDVKM. The CDR3 protein is CASILGGGQYNEQFF. The CDR3 nucleotides are TGTGCCAGCATATTAGGCGGGGGGCAATACAATGAGCAGTTCTTC.

This clone was counted only a few times. The chain uses TRBV4-2 and TRBJ1-6, with D perhaps TRBD1 (5 bases). This CDR3 has 16 residues. The ends were cut back, 1 base at V and 5 bases at J, with 12 bases in the middle. Germline lookup yields CDR1 LGHNA and CDR2 YNFKEQ. CDR3 coding DNA: TGTGCCAGCAGCCAAGCCCGGGGGGGTGATAATTCACCCCTCCACTTT. It codes for CASSQARGGDNSPLHF.

V usage is TRBV3-1 (or the pseudogene TRBV3-2) and J usage is TRBJ2-1; 8 positions match TRBD1. The J segment lost 6 bases and the V segment lost 4 bases, leaving 5 bases of the junction unmatched. The germline gives CDR1 LGHDT, CDR2 YNNKEL (reference sequence). The CDR3 consists of 14 residues. The CDR3 loop reads CASSRRTGRNEQFF. The DNA of the CDR3 is TGTGCCAGCAGCCGGAGGACAGGGCGCAATGAGCAGTTCTTC.

The chain has TRBV7-9 and TRBJ1-6, with 7 bases that match TRBD1. J lost 10 bases, V lost 5 bases, and 8 bases had no gene match. The CDR3 consists of 14 residues. The V gene's germline CDR1 is SEHNR and CDR2 FQNEAQ (reference sequence). CDR3 region: CASSREGAGSPLHF. The CDR3 DNA sequence: TGTGCCAGCAGCCGAGAGGGGGCTGGATCACCCCTCCACTTT. Supplemented by reference TRBV7-9 and TRBJ1-6, the full variable domain reads DTGVSQNPRHKITKRGQNVTFRCDPISEHNRLYWYRQTLGQGPEFLTYFQNEAQLEKSRLLSDRFSAERPKGSFSTLEIQRTEQGDSAMYLCASSREGAGSPLHFGNGTRLTVT.

This chain connects TRBV27 to TRBJ1-2; 9 bases are a match to TRBD1. The junction had 9 bases not matched to a gene; V was cut back by 6 bases and J by 4 bases. This CDR3 region has 15 residues. Germline-derived CDR1 and CDR2 are MNHEY and SMNVEV (reference sequence). Here the CDR3 DNA reads TGTGCCAGCAGCCCCGGACAGGGGAAGTTCTATGGCTACACCTTC. Amino acids: CASSPGQGKFYGYTF.

The chain has TRBV20-1 and TRBJ2-4; the match to TRBD2 covers 11 bases. Germline CDR1 is DFQATT and CDR2 is SNEGSKA (reference sequence). This CDR3 spans 18 amino acids. After removal of 3 bases from V and 0 bases from J, the junction contained 10 bases not matched to a gene. CDR3 amino acids: CSASHLAGGDLAKNIQYF. The CDR3, as DNA: TGCAGTGCTAGTCACTTAGCGGGGGGGGACCTAGCCAAAAACATTCAGTACTTC.

This chain uses TRBV28 with TRBJ2-5; 8 bases align to TRBD1. The V gene's germline CDR1 is MDHEN and CDR2 SYDVKM. The CDR3 runs 15 residues. With V trimmed by 5 bases and J by 2 bases, 7 bases remained unmatched. CDR3: CASSPFGQGQETQYF. CDR3 DNA: TGTGCCAGCAGTCCCTTCGGACAGGGACAAGAGACCCAGTACTTC. The full variable domain, its missing parts supplied by reference TRBV28 and TRBJ2-5, is DVKVTQSSRYLVKRTGEKVFLECVQDMDHENMFWYRQDPGLGLRLIYFSYDVKMKEKGDIPEGYSVSREKKERFSLILESASTNQTSMYLCASSPFGQGQETQYFGPGTRLLVL.

The chain carries TRBV7-6 and TRBJ1-2, with 7 bases that match TRBD1. The V gene end was trimmed by 5 bases and the J gene end by 11 bases; junction bases not matched to a gene: 8. The CDR3 consists of 12 residues. Germline-derived CDR1 and CDR2 are SGHVS and FNYEAQ. This CDR3 reads CASSHRTGSYTF. CDR3 bases: TGTGCCAGCAGCCATCGGACAGGATCTTACACCTTC.

The gene calls are TRBV5-1 and TRBJ2-2; TRBD1 agrees at 8 bases. CDR3 length: 16 residues. V trimming: 3 bases; J trimming: 3 bases; junction bases outside the gene matches: 7. The germline gives CDR1 SGHRS, CDR2 YFSETQ. CDR3 DNA: TGCGCCAGCAGCTCTACCGGGACAGGTGACACCGGGGAGCTGTTTTTT. Amino acid sequence: CASSSTGTGDTGELFF.

The chain joins TRBV25-1 to TRBJ1-3, with no clear D. This CDR3 contains 17 residues. V was cut by 4 bases and J by 0 bases, with 16 bases left in between. CDR1 and CDR2 from the germline V gene are MGHDK and SYGVNS. This CDR3 reads CASSGNIGKGSGNTIYF. CDR3 in DNA: TGTGCCAGCAGTGGGAATATCGGGAAAGGCTCTGGAAACACCATATATTTT. The full variable domain, with the rest looked up from reference TRBV25-1 and TRBJ1-3, is EADIYQTPRYLVIGTGKKITLECSQTMGHDKMYWYQQDPGMELHLIHYSYGVNSTEKGDLSSESTVSRIRTEHFPLTLESARPSHTSQYLCASSGNIGKGSGNTIYFGEGSWLTVV.